This T cell receptor beta chain was found in a study of radiotherapy plus CTLA-4 blockade in lung cancer. Ipilimumab-mediated CTLA-4 blockade plus focal radiation was given to patients having chemo-refractory metastatic non-small-cell lung cancer. TCRdb's table, derived via immunoSEQ multiplex PCR, lists solely in-frame clones and lacks some. The sample records roughly 35,000 clones, 75% being singletons. As regards this clone: Antigen unknown.

Findings and caveats of the study: Reports state that early shifts in blood T cell clones, with interferon-beta, best predicted response. Subsequent to radiotherapy plus ipilimumab, tumor-derived TCR clones underwent expansion in blood.

The origin of this receptor is a human donor with non-small cell lung cancer that progressed on radiotherapy plus ipilimumab. The material sequenced was peripheral blood, taken from a patient treated with radiotherapy plus ipilimumab.

CDR3 sequence reads: CASTEIWEANTGELFF. The DNA for the CDR3 is TGCGCCAGCACGGAGATTTGGGAAGCGAACACCGGGGAGCTGTTTTTT. The genes are TRBV5-1 and TRBJ2-2, with D hard to call. The CDR3 extends over 16 amino acids. With 6 bases removed from V and 0 bases from J, the gap between germline ends came to 15 bases. Germline V gives CDR1 SGHRS, CDR2 YFSETQ. The full variable domain, its missing parts supplied by reference TRBV5-1 and TRBJ2-2, is KAGVTQTPRYLIKTRGQQVTLSCSPISGHRSVSWYQQTPGQGLQFLFEYFSETQRNKGNFPGRFSGRQFSNSRSEMNVSTLELGDSALYLCASTEIWEANTGELFFGEGSRLTVL.